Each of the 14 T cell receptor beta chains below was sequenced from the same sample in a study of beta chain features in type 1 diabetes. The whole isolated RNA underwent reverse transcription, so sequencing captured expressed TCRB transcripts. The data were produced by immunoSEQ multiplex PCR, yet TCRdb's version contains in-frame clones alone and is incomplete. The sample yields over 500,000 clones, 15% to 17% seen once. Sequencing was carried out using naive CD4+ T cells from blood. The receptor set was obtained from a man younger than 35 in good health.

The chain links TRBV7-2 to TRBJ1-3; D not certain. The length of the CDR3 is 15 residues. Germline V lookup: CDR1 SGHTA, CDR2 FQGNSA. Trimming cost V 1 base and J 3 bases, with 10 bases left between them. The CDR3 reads CASSLGDIYGNTIYF. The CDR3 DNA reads TGTGCCAGCAGCTTAGGTGACATCTATGGAAACACCATATATTTT. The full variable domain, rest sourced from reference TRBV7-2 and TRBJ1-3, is GAGVSQSPSNKVTEKGKDVELRCDPISGHTALYWYRQSLGQGLEFLIYFQGNSAPDKSGLPSDRFSAERTGGSVSTLTIQRTQQEDSAVYLCASSLGDIYGNTIYFGEGSWLTVV.

CDR3 protein: CASSPGGRTYNEQFF. The CDR3 nucleotides read TGTGCCAGCAGCCCCGGGGGGAGAACTTACAATGAGCAGTTCTTC. The genes are TRBV7-6 and TRBJ2-1; TRBD2 agrees at 7 bases. Germline trimming cut 5 bases from V and 4 bases from J; bases unmatched to any gene: 8. CDR1 and CDR2 from the germline V gene are SGHVS and FNYEAQ. CDR3 size: 15 residues.

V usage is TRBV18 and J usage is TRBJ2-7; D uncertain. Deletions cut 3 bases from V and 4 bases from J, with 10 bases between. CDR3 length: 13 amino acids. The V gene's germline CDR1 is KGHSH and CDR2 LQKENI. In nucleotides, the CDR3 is TGTGCCAGCTCACCGGGTTCCCCGTACGAGCAGTACTTC. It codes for CASSPGSPYEQYF.

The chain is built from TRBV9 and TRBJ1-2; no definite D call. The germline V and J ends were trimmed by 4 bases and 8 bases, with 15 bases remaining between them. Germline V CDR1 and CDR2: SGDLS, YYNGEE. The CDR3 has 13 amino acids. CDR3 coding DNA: TGTGCCAGCAGCCCCTCCCGGACTGGCGGCTACACCTTC. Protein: CASSPSRTGGYTF.

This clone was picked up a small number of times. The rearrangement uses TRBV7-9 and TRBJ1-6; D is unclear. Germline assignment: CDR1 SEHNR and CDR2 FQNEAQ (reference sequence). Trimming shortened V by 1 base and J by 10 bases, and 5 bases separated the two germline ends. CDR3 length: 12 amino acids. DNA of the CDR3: TGTGCCAGCAGCTTAGGTGGCTCACCCCTCCACTTT. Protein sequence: CASSLGGSPLHF.

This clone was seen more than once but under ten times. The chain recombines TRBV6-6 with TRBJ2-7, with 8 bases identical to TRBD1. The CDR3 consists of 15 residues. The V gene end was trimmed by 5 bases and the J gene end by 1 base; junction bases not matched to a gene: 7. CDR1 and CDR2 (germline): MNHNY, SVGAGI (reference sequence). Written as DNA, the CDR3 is TGTGCCAGCAGTCCGGGGACAGGTTTGTCCTACGAGCAGTACTTC. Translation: CASSPGTGLSYEQYF.

The CDR3 DNA is TGCGCCAGCAGCTCCCTTCGGGATGAAAAACTGTTTTTT. Protein: CASSSLRDEKLFF. The chain is built from TRBV5-1 and TRBJ1-4; D call uncertain. Germline V CDR1 and CDR2: SGHRS, YFSETQ. The CDR3 totals 13 residues. V lost 3 bases to trimming and J lost 6 bases, with 9 bases between them. The complete variable domain, with remaining parts taken from reference TRBV5-1 and TRBJ1-4, reads KAGVTQTPRYLIKTRGQQVTLSCSPISGHRSVSWYQQTPGQGLQFLFEYFSETQRNKGNFPGRFSGRQFSNSRSEMNVSTLELGDSALYLCASSSLRDEKLFFGSGTQLSVL.

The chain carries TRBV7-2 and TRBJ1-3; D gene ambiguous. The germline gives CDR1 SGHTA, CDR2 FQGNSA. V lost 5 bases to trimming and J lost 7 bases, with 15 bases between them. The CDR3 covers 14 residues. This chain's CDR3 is CASSHDPLRNTIYF. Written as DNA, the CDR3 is TGTGCCAGCAGCCACGACCCTCTTAGGAACACCATATATTTT.

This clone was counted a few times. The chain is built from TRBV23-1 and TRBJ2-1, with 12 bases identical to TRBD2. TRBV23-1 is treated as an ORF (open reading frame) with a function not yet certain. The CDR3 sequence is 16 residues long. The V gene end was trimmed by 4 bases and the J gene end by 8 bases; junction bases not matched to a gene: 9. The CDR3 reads CASSLRTSGDGDEQFF. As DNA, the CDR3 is TGCGCCAGCAGTCTCCGGACTAGCGGGGACGGTGATGAGCAGTTCTTC.

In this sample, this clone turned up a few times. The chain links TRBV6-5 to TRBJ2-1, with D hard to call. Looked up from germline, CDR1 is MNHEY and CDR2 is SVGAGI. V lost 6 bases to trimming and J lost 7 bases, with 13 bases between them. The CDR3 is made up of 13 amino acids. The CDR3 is CASRLIDWNEQFF. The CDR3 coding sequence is TGTGCCAGCAGACTTATTGACTGGAATGAGCAGTTCTTC.

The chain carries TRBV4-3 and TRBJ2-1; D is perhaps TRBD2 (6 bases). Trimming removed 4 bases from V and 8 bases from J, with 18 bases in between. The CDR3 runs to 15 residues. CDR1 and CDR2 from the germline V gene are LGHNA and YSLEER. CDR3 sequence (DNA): TGCGCCAGCAGCCTACCCGGGACTCCGGGCGATGAGCAGTTCTTC. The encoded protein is CASSLPGTPGDEQFF.

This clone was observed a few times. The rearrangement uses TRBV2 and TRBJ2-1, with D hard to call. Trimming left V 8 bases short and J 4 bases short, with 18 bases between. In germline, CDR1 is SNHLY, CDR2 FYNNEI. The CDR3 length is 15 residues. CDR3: CASSGPGRAYNEQFF. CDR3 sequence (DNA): TGTGCCAGCTCCGGACCGGGTCGCGCTTACAATGAGCAGTTCTTC. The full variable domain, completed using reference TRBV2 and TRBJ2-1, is EPEVTQTPSHQVTQMGQEVILRCVPISNHLYFYWYRQILGQKVEFLVSFYNNEISEKSEIFDDQFSVERPDGSNFTLKIRSTKLEDSAMYFCASSGPGRAYNEQFFGPGTRLTVL.

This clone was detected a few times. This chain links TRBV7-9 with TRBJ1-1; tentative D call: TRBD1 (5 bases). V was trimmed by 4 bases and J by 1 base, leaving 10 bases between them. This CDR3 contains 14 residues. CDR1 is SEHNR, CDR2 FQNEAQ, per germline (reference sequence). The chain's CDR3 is CASSWSGKNTEAFF. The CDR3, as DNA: TGTGCCAGCAGCTGGTCAGGGAAGAACACTGAAGCTTTCTTT.

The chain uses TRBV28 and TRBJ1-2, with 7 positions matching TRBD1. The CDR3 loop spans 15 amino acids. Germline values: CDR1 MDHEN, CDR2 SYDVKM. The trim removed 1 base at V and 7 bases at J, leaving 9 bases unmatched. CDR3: CASSLFQDRERGYTF. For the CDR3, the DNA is TGTGCCAGCAGTTTATTCCAAGACAGGGAGCGTGGCTACACCTTC.